The subject of this entry is one T cell receptor beta chain. Antigen unknown. The CDR3 has 15 amino acids. V was pared by 0 bases and J by 5 bases, with 14 bases between. Germline V gene data show CDR1 as ENHRY and CDR2 as SYGVKD. Some clones are missing from TCRdb's copy, which holds only in-frame ones; the method was immunoSEQ multiplex PCR. The sample has roughly 18,000 clones, over 60% seen once. These data originate in a study of CXCR4 blockade with PD-1 therapy in pancreatic cancer. Notes on the study in general: Antigen-specificity overlap of convergent dominant clones remained unconfirmed. More frequent amino acid clones had more nucleotide rearrangements, suggesting convergent selection. Tumors were clonally expanded, mean about 0.14 versus 0.05 in healthy blood.

The archived tumor blocks came from patients without neoadjuvant therapy before resection. This TCR was sampled from a human donor with pancreatic ductal adenocarcinoma. Sequencing was performed on tumor tissue. V usage is TRBV10-3 and J usage is TRBJ2-7, with D tentatively TRBD1 or TRBD2 (5 bases each). Here the CDR3 DNA reads TGTGCCATCAGTGAGTCGGGGGAAAACTATGACGAGCAGTACTTC. Translation: CAISESGENYDEQYF.